Listed below are T cell receptor beta chains from one sample, sequenced in a study of T cells in Graves' hyperthyroidism and ophthalmopathy. In TCRdb, the multiplex PCR reads were re-called with MiXCR into one record per CDR3 protein. This table holds about 600,000 distinct CDR3 sequences, approximately 15% found once. Material: blood. These receptors were collected from a woman aged 18 to 35 with Graves' ophthalmopathy. CDR3s include the opening cysteine and the closing phenylalanine or tryptophan. D genes are given only for firm matches. A clone size is listed for some rows: how often the clone was seen (once, few, many), or a class if it is expanded.

CDR3aa	CDR3nt	d_gene	v_gene	j_gene	abundance
CASSPGVAGPSDEQFF	TGTGCCAGCAGCCCGGGGGTGGCAGGGCCTAGCGATGAGCAGTTCTTC	.	TRBV11-3	TRBJ2-1	many
CASSVSIGQGKTQYF	TGTGCCAGCAGCGTATCGATCGGACAGGGAAAGACCCAGTACTTC	TRBD1	TRBV28	TRBJ2-5	many
CASSRTSGRDHEQYF	TGTGCCAGCTCACGGACTAGCGGGAGGGACCACGAGCAGTACTTC	TRBD2	TRBV18	TRBJ2-7	many
CASRYARQETQYF	TGTGCCAGCAGATACGCCAGACAAGAGACCCAGTACTTC	.	TRBV6-1	TRBJ2-5	many
CASSRIDEQFF	TGTGCCAGCAGTCGCATTGATGAGCAGTTCTTC	.	TRBV12-3/TRBV12-4	TRBJ2-1	few
CASSQVSGYNSPLHF	TGTGCCAGCAGCCAAGTGTCAGGATATAATTCACCCCTCCACTTT	.	TRBV3-1	TRBJ1-6	many
CASSSGTASFYGYTF	TGTGCCAGCAGCTCCGGGACAGCCTCGTTCTATGGCTACACCTTC	TRBD1	TRBV7-3	TRBJ1-2	.
CAWSSGRGFPEAYF	TGTGCCTGGAGTAGCGGTAGGGGATTCCCTGAAGCTTACTTT	.	TRBV30	TRBJ1-1	.
CATRVSGGSDTQYF	TGTGCCACCAGGGTTTCGGGCGGATCAGATACGCAGTATTTT	.	TRBV24-1	TRBJ2-3	.
CASSSINRVTGELFF	TGTGCCAGCAGTTCCATCAACAGGGTGACCGGGGAGCTGTTTTTT	.	TRBV28	TRBJ2-2	many
CASSQEVRYEQYF	TGTGCCAGCAGCCAAGAGGTCAGATACGAGCAGTACTTC	.	TRBV3-1	TRBJ2-7	many
CASSISLGKSYEQYF	TGTGCCAGCAGTATAAGCCTTGGAAAATCCTACGAGCAGTACTTC	.	TRBV12-3/TRBV12-4	TRBJ2-7	many
CASRNRDSYEQYF	TGTGCCAGCAGGAACCGGGACTCCTACGAGCAGTACTTC	.	TRBV6-2/TRBV6-3	TRBJ2-7	many
CASSLAGEPYF	TGTGCCAGCAGTCTAGCGGGAGAACCGTATTTT	TRBD2	TRBV12-3/TRBV12-4	TRBJ2-3	.
CASSTPFSATDTQYF	TGTGCCAGCAGCACCCCATTTTCGGCCACAGATACGCAGTATTTT	.	TRBV7-9	TRBJ2-3	.
CASSQGLGSVSEKLFF	TGTGCCAGCAGCCAAGGGTTAGGCTCTGTGAGCGAAAAACTGTTTTTT	.	TRBV14	TRBJ1-4	.
CASRLAGGPNEQFF	TGTGCCAGCAGGCTAGCGGGAGGGCCCAATGAGCAGTTCTTC	TRBD2	TRBV12-3/TRBV12-4	TRBJ2-1	many
CASSFWWTVNTGELFF	TGCGCCAGCAGCTTTTGGTGGACAGTGAACACCGGGGAGCTGTTTTTT	.	TRBV5-1	TRBJ2-2	.
CASSPGRGEAFF	TGTGCCAGCAGTCCCGGGCGCGGTGAAGCTTTCTTT	.	TRBV27	TRBJ1-1	many